Below, 19 T cell receptor beta chains from the same sample are listed, as sequenced in a study of shared clonotypes between healthy human individuals (dated by TCRdb to 2020 to 2022). CD8 naive samples were CD45RO-negative cells positively selected for CCR7, giving a CD45RA+CCR7+ population that excluded TemRA cells. The library was obtained by the immunoSEQ multiplex PCR assay. The table was pulled from immuneACCESS by TCRdb, which kept in-frame rearrangements only. Such tables lose some clones; where checked, under half of the loss comes from unresolved V genes, and the rest has no known cause. Across this sample there are over 2 million clones, with roughly 95% seen only once. The ten largest clones represent roughly 1% of the sample. The sequenced sample consisted of naive CD8+ T cells sorted from blood. The sample's cell subset or site label, in plain terms: CD45RA+CCR7+. The receptors stem from a man younger than 35 in good health.

The genes are TRBV7-9 and TRBJ1-2; 9 nucleotides match TRBD1. Germline-derived CDR1 and CDR2 are SEHNR and FQNEAQ (reference sequence). J gave up 2 bases and V 4 bases, and 8 bases lay outside the gene matches. The CDR3 totals 16 residues. CDR3 protein: CASSSPGTGINYGYTF. CDR3 coding DNA: TGTGCCAGCAGCTCCCCCGGGACAGGGATCAACTATGGCTACACCTTC.

Comment on this clone: Distinct nucleotide sequences in the sample also encode this CDR3. This chain links TRBV19 with TRBJ2-7; D uncertain. In germline, CDR1 is LNHDA, CDR2 SQIVND (reference sequence). The CDR3 runs to 14 residues. The ends were cut back, 0 bases at V and 2 bases at J, with 8 bases in the middle. In DNA form, the CDR3 reads TGTGCCAGTAGTATAGATCTCGACCCCTACGAGCAGTACTTC. Protein: CASSIDLDPYEQYF.

In the case of this clone: Other DNA sequences within the sample encode an identical CDR3. This chain uses TRBV7-9 with TRBJ1-2; D uncertain. Trimming took off 1 base at V and 4 bases at J, with 10 bases between the two ends. Looked up from germline, CDR1 is SEHNR and CDR2 is FQNEAQ (reference sequence). CDR3 length equals 14 residues. The CDR3: CASSLEWGAYGYTF. In DNA form, the CDR3 reads TGTGCCAGCAGCTTAGAATGGGGAGCCTATGGCTACACCTTC.

The chain employs TRBV5-1 and TRBJ2-2; D is unresolved. The germline V and J ends were trimmed by 8 bases and 6 bases, with 8 bases remaining between them. Per the germline V gene, CDR1 is SGHRS and CDR2 is YFSETQ. This CDR3 has 11 residues. CDR3 in DNA: TGCGCCAGTGAGTTGTCCGGGGAGCTGTTTTTT. Translating it yields CASELSGELFF.

This clone was recorded only once. This chain joins TRBV28 and TRBJ2-3; 11 positions agree with TRBD1. Germline CDR1 and CDR2: MDHEN and SYDVKM. The length of the CDR3 is 17 residues. With V trimmed by 3 bases and J by 0 bases, 5 bases remained unmatched. In DNA, the CDR3 is TGTGCCAGCAGTTTTTCCGGACAGGGGGCCAGCACAGATACGCAGTATTTT. This gives the protein CASSFSGQGASTDTQYF. The complete variable domain, with remaining parts taken from reference TRBV28 and TRBJ2-3, reads DVKVTQSSRYLVKRTGEKVFLECVQDMDHENMFWYRQDPGLGLRLIYFSYDVKMKEKGDIPEGYSVSREKKERFSLILESASTNQTSMYLCASSFSGQGASTDTQYFGPGTRLTVL.

This chain uses TRBV4-1 with TRBJ2-7; 8 nucleotides line up with TRBD2. The germline V gene encodes CDR1 MGHRA and CDR2 YSYEKL. The CDR3 has 14 amino acids. V dropped 4 bases and J dropped 0; count of bases not matched to a gene: 2. For the CDR3, the DNA is TGCGCCAGCAGCCCGGGGGGGGTCTCCTACGAGCAGTACTTC. Translating gives CASSPGGVSYEQYF.

This chain joins TRBV7-9 and TRBJ1-4; the D gene is possibly TRBD1 (5 bases). Trimming took 2 bases from V and 6 from J, leaving 16 bases between them. Germline V CDR1 and CDR2: SEHNR, FQNEAQ (reference sequence). The CDR3 has 16 amino acids. CDR3 loop: CASSLRDDRAHEKLFF. The CDR3 nucleotides are TGTGCCAGCAGCTTAAGAGATGACAGAGCCCATGAAAAACTGTTTTTT.

This chain uses TRBV28 with TRBJ2-7; 10 bases map to TRBD1. J lost 3 bases, V lost 3 bases, and 5 bases had no gene match. This CDR3 is 15 amino acids long. The germline gives CDR1 MDHEN, CDR2 SYDVKM. CDR3 region: CASSFIGDRGYEQYF. CDR3 coding DNA: TGTGCCAGCAGTTTTATAGGGGACAGGGGCTACGAGCAGTACTTC.

The chain couples TRBV4-2 to TRBJ2-3; D call uncertain. This CDR3 comprises 14 residues. The germline V and J ends were trimmed by 2 bases and 1 base, with 7 bases remaining between them. Germline lookup yields CDR1 LGHNA and CDR2 YNFKEQ. This CDR3 reads CASSQFAGTDTQYF. As DNA, the CDR3 is TGTGCCAGCAGCCAATTTGCGGGCACAGATACGCAGTATTTT.

This rearrangement joins TRBV27 to TRBJ1-4; D uncertain. The CDR3 has 13 residues. Between the trimmed V and J ends, which lost 8 bases and 2 bases, there was a span of 9 bases. Germline V CDR1 and CDR2: MNHEY, SMNVEV (reference sequence). CDR3 amino acids: CASHSSTNEKLFF. CDR3 nucleotides: TGTGCCAGCCACAGTTCCACTAATGAAAAACTGTTTTTT.

V gene TRBV28 combines with J gene TRBJ1-1; possibly TRBD1 for D (5 bases). There are 15 residues in the CDR3. Per germline, CDR1 MDHEN and CDR2 SYDVKM. Trimming took 6 bases from V and 0 from J, leaving 14 bases between them. CDR3 nucleotide sequence: TGTGCCAGCAGCGAATACAGGTCTTTGAACACTGAAGCTTTCTTT. This gives the protein CASSEYRSLNTEAFF.

This chain connects TRBV30 to TRBJ1-1, with no clear D. Looked up from germline, CDR1 is GTSNPN and CDR2 is SVGIG (reference sequence). The CDR3 covers 12 residues. Trimming shortened V by 3 bases and J by 2 bases, and 7 bases separated the two germline ends. The CDR3 protein is CAWSGINTEAFF. CDR3 sequence (DNA): TGTGCCTGGAGCGGCATAAACACTGAAGCTTTCTTT.

The chain joins TRBV18 to TRBJ2-3; D is ambiguous. This CDR3 is built from 15 residues. V lost 8 bases and J 2 bases, leaving 17 bases between the germline ends. CDR1 and CDR2 (germline): KGHSH, LQKENI. For the CDR3, the DNA is TGTGCCAGCACCCCAGCGATGGAATCCACAGATACGCAGTATTTT. Its protein is CASTPAMESTDTQYF.

About this clone: This same CDR3 is encoded by further DNA sequences in the sample. V and J are TRBV7-9 and TRBJ1-5; D uncertain. In germline, CDR1 is SEHNR, CDR2 FQNEAQ (reference sequence). Trimming left V 4 bases short and J 0 bases short, with 4 bases between. The CDR3 has 13 residues. CDR3 residues: CASSSYSNQPQHF. In DNA, the CDR3 is TGTGCCAGCAGCTCCTATAGCAATCAGCCCCAGCATTTT.

The gene calls are TRBV5-6 and TRBJ1-1; a weak D match, TRBD1 (5 bases). The CDR3 length is 15 residues. Germline V CDR1 and CDR2: SGHDT, YYEEEE. The ends were cut back, 4 bases at V and 1 base at J, with 14 bases in the middle. The DNA of the CDR3 is TGTGCCAGCAGCCAGGGCCCCTTACAGAACACTGAAGCTTTCTTT. It translates to CASSQGPLQNTEAFF.

As to this clone: The same CDR3 also results from other DNA sequences found in this sample. V usage is TRBV11-2 and J usage is TRBJ2-7; D is unclear. Germline V gene lookup returns CDR1 SGHAT and CDR2 FQNNGV. Trimming stripped 6 bases from V and 3 bases from J, with 12 bases between. The CDR3 length is 13 residues. Here the CDR3 DNA reads TGTGCCAGCAGTCTAGGACCTGGCTACGAGCAGTACTTC. Amino acid sequence: CASSLGPGYEQYF.

The chain combines TRBV7-9 with TRBJ2-1; D is uncertain. The CDR3 runs 14 residues. The germline gives CDR1 SEHNR, CDR2 FQNEAQ (reference sequence). Trimming left V 4 bases short and J 4 bases short, with 11 bases between. The CDR3 is CASSSPFGYNEQFF. The CDR3 DNA reads as TGTGCCAGCAGCTCCCCTTTTGGGTACAATGAGCAGTTCTTC. Filled out from reference TRBV7-9 and TRBJ2-1, the complete variable domain reads DTGVSQNPRHKITKRGQNVTFRCDPISEHNRLYWYRQTLGQGPEFLTYFQNEAQLEKSRLLSDRFSAERPKGSFSTLEIQRTEQGDSAMYLCASSSPFGYNEQFFGPGTRLTVL.

Comment on this clone: The sample holds other DNA sequences that translate to the same CDR3. This chain joins TRBV11-3 and TRBJ1-1, with a tentative D call TRBD1 (6 bases). CDR3 length: 13 residues. V was shortened by 5 bases and J by 1 base, with 8 bases between the two germline ends. Germline V lookup: CDR1 SGHNT, CDR2 YENEEA. The CDR3 region has the DNA TGTGCCAGCAGCCCGGGACAGAACACTGAAGCTTTCTTT. Residues: CASSPGQNTEAFF.

The chain couples TRBV2 to TRBJ2-1; no firm D call. The CDR3 is made up of 14 amino acids. Trimming pared 4 bases from V and 4 bases from J, leaving 11 bases between. CDR1 and CDR2 from the germline V gene are SNHLY and FYNNEI. The CDR3 region is CASSGLTTYNEQFF. CDR3 DNA: TGTGCCAGCAGTGGGCTGACGACTTACAATGAGCAGTTCTTC.